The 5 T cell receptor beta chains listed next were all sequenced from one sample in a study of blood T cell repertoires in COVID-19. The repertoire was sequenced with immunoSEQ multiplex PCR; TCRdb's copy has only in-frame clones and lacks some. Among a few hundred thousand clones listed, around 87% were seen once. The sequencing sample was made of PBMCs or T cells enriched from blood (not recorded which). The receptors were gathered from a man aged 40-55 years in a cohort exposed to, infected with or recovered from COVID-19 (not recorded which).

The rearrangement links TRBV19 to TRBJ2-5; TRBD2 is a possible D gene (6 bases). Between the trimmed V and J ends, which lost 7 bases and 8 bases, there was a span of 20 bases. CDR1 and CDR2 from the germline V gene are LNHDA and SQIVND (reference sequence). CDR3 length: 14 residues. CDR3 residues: CASTLSGFDLTQYF. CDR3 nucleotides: TGTGCCAGTACTCTTAGCGGATTTGATCTAACCCAGTACTTC.

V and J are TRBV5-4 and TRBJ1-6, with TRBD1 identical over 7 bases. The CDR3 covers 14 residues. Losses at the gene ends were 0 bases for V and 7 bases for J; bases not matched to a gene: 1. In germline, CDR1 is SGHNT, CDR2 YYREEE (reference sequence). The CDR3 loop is CASSLGQGNSPLHF. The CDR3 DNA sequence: TGTGCCAGCAGCTTGGGACAGGGCAATTCACCCCTCCACTTT.

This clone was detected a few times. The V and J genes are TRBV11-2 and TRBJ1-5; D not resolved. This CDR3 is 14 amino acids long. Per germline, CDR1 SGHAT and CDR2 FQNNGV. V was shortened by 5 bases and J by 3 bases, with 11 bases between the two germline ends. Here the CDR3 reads CASSPAGANQPQHF. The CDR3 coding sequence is TGTGCCAGCAGCCCGGCGGGAGCCAATCAGCCCCAGCATTTT.

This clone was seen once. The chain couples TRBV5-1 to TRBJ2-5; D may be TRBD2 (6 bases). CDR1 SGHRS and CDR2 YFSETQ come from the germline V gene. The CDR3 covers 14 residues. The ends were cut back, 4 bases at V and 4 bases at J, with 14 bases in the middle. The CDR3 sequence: CASSRPGVIETQYF. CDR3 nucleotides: TGCGCCAGCAGCCGACCGGGAGTCATAGAGACCCAGTACTTC.

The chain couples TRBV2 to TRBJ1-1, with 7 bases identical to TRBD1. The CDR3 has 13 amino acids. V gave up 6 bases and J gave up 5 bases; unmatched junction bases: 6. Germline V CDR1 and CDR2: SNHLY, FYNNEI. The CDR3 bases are TGTGCCAGCAGCCGACAGGGAAGGACTGAAGCTTTCTTT. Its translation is CASSRQGRTEAFF.